This TCR beta chain came from a study of shared clonotypes between healthy human individuals. Using immunoSEQ multiplex PCR, the repertoire was profiled, and TCRdb retains in-frame clones only, with some absent. This table holds fewer than 850,000 clones, about 90% found once. The germline gives CDR1 MNHEY, CDR2 SMNVEV (reference sequence). The CDR3 is 14 residues long. The V and J ends lost 1 base and 6 bases respectively, with 13 bases between them. All the donors were Caucasian adults who lived in Nashville, Tennessee. J is TRBJ2-7 and V is TRBV27; D unclear. The sequence was obtained from a man aged 18-30 years in good health. Some clones in this sample may be carry-over from other donors' samples. Sequencing was performed on memory CD8+ T cells from PBMCs. The subset is: CD45RO+ cells pooled with CCR7-negative TemRA cells. Written as DNA, the CDR3 is TGTGCCAGCAGTTTATTGCCCCCCCCTCGCGAGCAGTACTTC. Amino acids: CASSLLPPPREQYF.